The clone carrying this T cell receptor beta chain was detected a few times. Its antigen is undetermined. CDR3 length: 13 amino acids. V was trimmed by 4 bases and J by 5 bases, leaving 10 bases between them. Germline V CDR1 and CDR2: LNHDA, SQIVND (reference sequence). Two independent pathologists confirmed no atypia in lung taken at least 2 cm from tumor. Assay used: immunoSEQ multiplex PCR; TCRdb lists only in-frame clones, some missing. The data contain about 2,800 clones, 23% of them seen just once; the ten biggest clones take up around 10%. This sample was included in a study of T cells in localized non-small cell lung cancer. Overall study results and limits: When the top 100 tumor clones were examined, a median around 61 of them also appeared in the adjacent lung, which was paired and uninvolved. It was uninvolved adjacent lung that showed the highest T cell clonality, exceeding tumor.

The sequences come from normal lung tissue next to the tumor, collected before any cancer treatment. This clonotype was obtained from a woman aged 35-75 years with stage I lung adenocarcinoma. V gene TRBV19 combines with J gene TRBJ2-3; D remains ambiguous. The CDR3 nucleotides are TGTGCCAGTAGTAAGTACTTTCGAGATACGCAGTATTTT. Translating it yields CASSKYFRDTQYF.